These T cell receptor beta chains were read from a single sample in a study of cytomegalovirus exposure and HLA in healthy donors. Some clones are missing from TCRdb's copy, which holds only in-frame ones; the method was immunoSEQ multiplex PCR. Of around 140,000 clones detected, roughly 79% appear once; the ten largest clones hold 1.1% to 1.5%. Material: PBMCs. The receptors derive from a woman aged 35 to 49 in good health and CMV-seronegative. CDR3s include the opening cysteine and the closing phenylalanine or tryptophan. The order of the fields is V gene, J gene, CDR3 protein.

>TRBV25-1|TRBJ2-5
CASSEYGLETQYF
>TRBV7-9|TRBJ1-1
CASIHRDTIYGDTEAFF
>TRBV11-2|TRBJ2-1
CASSPGLAYVEQFF
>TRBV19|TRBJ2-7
CASSTRLAVSYEQYF
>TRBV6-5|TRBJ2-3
CASTSGAPRTQYF
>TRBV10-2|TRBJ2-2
CASSAGQNTGELFF
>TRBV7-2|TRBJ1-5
CASSFTGTASNQPQHF
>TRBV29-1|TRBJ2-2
CSVGSPGTLSTGELFF
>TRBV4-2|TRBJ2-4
CASSQDPTSGVLAKNIQYF
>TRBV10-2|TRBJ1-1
CASRDRVLEAFF
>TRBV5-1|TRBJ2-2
CASSPDREPGELFF
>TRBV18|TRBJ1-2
CASSPRANWDYGYTF
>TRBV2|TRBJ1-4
CASTAAQGGEEKLFF
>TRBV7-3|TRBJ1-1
CASSDGVGTEAFF
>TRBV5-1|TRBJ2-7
CASSLGGADEQYF
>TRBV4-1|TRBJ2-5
CASSQIPSGVTSQQQKETQYF
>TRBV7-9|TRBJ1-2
CASSLGQQNYGYTF
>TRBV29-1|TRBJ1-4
CSVEDGREDEKLFF
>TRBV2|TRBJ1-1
CASSKSGQGLPFF
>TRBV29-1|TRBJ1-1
CSVSKSADGAFF
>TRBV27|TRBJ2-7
CASSLGAVYEQYF
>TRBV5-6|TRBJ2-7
CASSGGIGYEQYF
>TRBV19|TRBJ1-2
CASSTGGNYGYTF
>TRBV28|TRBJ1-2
CASMLPGPGGGRYTF
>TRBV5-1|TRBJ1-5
CASSPYEGNQPQHF
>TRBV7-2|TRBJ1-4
CASSRGTGGREKLFF
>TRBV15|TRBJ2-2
CATSRDLLAGLTTGELFF
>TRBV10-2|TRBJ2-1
CASSRQNNEQFF
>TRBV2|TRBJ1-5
CASRGDSSNQPQHF
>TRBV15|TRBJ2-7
CATSRDGGTSYEQYF
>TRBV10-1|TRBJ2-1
CASSELPEEQFF
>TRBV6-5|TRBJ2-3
CASSQTGDTQYF
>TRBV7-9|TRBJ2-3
CASSLMGPGSGDTQYF
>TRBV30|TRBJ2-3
CAWRQFGDTQYF
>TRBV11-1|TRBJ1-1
CASSLDWSLRGDTEAFF
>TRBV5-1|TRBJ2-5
CASSLSGETQYF
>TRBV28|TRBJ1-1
CASSRRLQGTEAFF
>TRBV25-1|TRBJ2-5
CASSAKNWYQETQYF
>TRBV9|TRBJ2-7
CASSAHGAGGNYEQYF
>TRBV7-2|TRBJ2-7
CASSARLAGGEQYF
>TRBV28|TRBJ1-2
CATGWDGYTF
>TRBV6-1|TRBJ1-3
CASSESGVFGNTIYF
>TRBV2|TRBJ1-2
CASNTGGSSGLTF
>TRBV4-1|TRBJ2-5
CASSQASGVVETQYF
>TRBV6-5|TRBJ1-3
CASSQTGGGNTIYF
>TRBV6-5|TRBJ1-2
CASSASGGYGYTF
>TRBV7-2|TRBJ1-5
CASSLASSRISNQPQHF
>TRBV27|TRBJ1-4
CASSRGWSEKLFF
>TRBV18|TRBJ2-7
CASSPPGGGYEQYF